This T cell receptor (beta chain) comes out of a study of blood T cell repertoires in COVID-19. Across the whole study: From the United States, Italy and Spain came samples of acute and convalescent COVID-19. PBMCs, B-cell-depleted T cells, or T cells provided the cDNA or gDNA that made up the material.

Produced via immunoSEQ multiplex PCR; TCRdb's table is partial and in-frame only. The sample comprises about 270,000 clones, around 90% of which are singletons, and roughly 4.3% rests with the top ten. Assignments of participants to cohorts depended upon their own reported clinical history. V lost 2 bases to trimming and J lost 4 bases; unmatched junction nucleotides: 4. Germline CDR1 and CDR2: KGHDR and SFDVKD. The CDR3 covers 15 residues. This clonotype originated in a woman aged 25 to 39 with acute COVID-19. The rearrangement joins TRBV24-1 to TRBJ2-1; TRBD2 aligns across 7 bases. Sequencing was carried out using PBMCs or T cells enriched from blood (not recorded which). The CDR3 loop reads CATSDYGTKYNEQFF. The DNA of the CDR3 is TGTGCCACCAGTGATTATGGGACTAAATACAATGAGCAGTTCTTC.